Listed below are T cell receptor beta chains from one sample, sequenced in a study of CXCR3-negative and CXCR3-positive naive CD8 T cells. TCRdb reprocessed the 5' RACE reads and stores each CDR3 protein as one record, lacking DNA. The table counts about 120,000 distinct CDR3 sequences; about 0.35% lies in the top ten. The sequencing sample was made of naive CXCR3+ CD8+ T cells from blood. The source is a human donor in good health. Some clones in this sample may be carry-over from other donors' samples. The CDR3 runs from the conserved cysteine through the conserved F or W.

v_gene: TRBV7-9
j_gene: TRBJ2-7
CDR3aa: CASSTSRGTYEQYF

v_gene: TRBV7-3
j_gene: TRBJ2-1
CDR3aa: CASSLIKSSYNEQFF

v_gene: TRBV4-1
j_gene: TRBJ2-5
CDR3aa: CASSQVAQETQYF

v_gene: TRBV15
j_gene: TRBJ2-1
CDR3aa: CATSRPGTGGISEQFF

v_gene: TRBV2
j_gene: TRBJ2-1
CDR3aa: CASLSGGSSYNEQFF

v_gene: TRBV29-1
j_gene: TRBJ2-1
CDR3aa: CSVVPGGNEQFF

v_gene: TRBV28
j_gene: TRBJ2-7
CDR3aa: CASSPRGLWSYEQYF

v_gene: TRBV14
j_gene: TRBJ2-1
CDR3aa: CASSLAGPYNEQFF

v_gene: TRBV7-9
j_gene: TRBJ1-2
CDR3aa: CASSSREGVSPGYTF

v_gene: TRBV27
j_gene: TRBJ2-7
CDR3aa: CASSSGLTYEQYF

v_gene: TRBV7-3
j_gene: TRBJ2-3
CDR3aa: CASSEGAQDTQYF

v_gene: TRBV5-1
j_gene: TRBJ2-7
CDR3aa: CASSQGQGLYEQYF

v_gene: TRBV2
j_gene: TRBJ2-1
CDR3aa: CASSMEINEQFF

v_gene: TRBV14
j_gene: TRBJ1-2
CDR3aa: CASSHVDRGLCTF

v_gene: TRBV19
j_gene: TRBJ2-3
CDR3aa: CASTPREAADTQYF

v_gene: TRBV7-3
j_gene: TRBJ2-3
CDR3aa: CASSLTGADTQYF

v_gene: TRBV28
j_gene: TRBJ2-7
CDR3aa: CASSQGLAGMALEQYF

v_gene: TRBV7-6
j_gene: TRBJ2-3
CDR3aa: CASSLPPWGGGATDTQYF

v_gene: TRBV4-1
j_gene: TRBJ2-1
CDR3aa: CASSPMGGYSYNEQFF

v_gene: TRBV5-1
j_gene: TRBJ2-7
CDR3aa: CASRGQGYEQYF

v_gene: TRBV15
j_gene: TRBJ1-2
CDR3aa: CATSRVGGGDGYTF

v_gene: TRBV7-2
j_gene: TRBJ2-3
CDR3aa: CASSFVGGGTDTQYF

v_gene: TRBV6-2/TRBV6-3
j_gene: TRBJ2-3
CDR3aa: CASSQAPPDTQYF

v_gene: TRBV6-5
j_gene: TRBJ1-1
CDR3aa: CASSYSFRWTEAFF

v_gene: TRBV29-1
j_gene: TRBJ2-3
CDR3aa: CSVRPLAGASFRDTQYF

v_gene: TRBV7-3
j_gene: TRBJ2-7
CDR3aa: CASSPQTGTGVYEQYF

v_gene: TRBV10-3
j_gene: TRBJ2-1
CDR3aa: CAISESGNEQFF

v_gene: TRBV21-1
j_gene: TRBJ2-1
CDR3aa: CASSARTSGRGEQFF

v_gene: TRBV20-1
j_gene: TRBJ2-3
CDR3aa: CSAGDRLTTDTQYF

v_gene: TRBV7-9
j_gene: TRBJ1-1
CDR3aa: CASSANRGIFEAFF

v_gene: TRBV4-1
j_gene: TRBJ2-7
CDR3aa: CASSQDGGEQYF

v_gene: TRBV28
j_gene: TRBJ2-3
CDR3aa: CASTLSGVAGSTDTQYF

v_gene: TRBV7-2
j_gene: TRBJ1-1
CDR3aa: CASSSLGWGAFF

v_gene: TRBV7-9
j_gene: TRBJ1-2
CDR3aa: CASSFGQGGYGYTF

v_gene: TRBV3-1
j_gene: TRBJ2-1
CDR3aa: CASSSWTGANNEQFF

v_gene: TRBV29-1
j_gene: TRBJ2-1
CDR3aa: CSVEGNNEQFF

v_gene: TRBV29-1
j_gene: TRBJ2-7
CDR3aa: CSVEDGGHLEQYF

v_gene: TRBV12-3/TRBV12-4
j_gene: TRBJ2-2
CDR3aa: CASSLGVQGANTGELFF

v_gene: TRBV5-1
j_gene: TRBJ2-5
CDR3aa: CASSFDRETQYF

v_gene: TRBV5-1
j_gene: TRBJ2-7
CDR3aa: CASSLGPAYEQYF

v_gene: TRBV4-2
j_gene: TRBJ2-7
CDR3aa: CASSHASPYEQYF

v_gene: TRBV29-1
j_gene: TRBJ2-7
CDR3aa: CSVAGVASTYEQYF

v_gene: TRBV19
j_gene: TRBJ2-1
CDR3aa: CASTPVSTTNNEQFF

v_gene: TRBV5-1
j_gene: TRBJ2-7
CDR3aa: CASSWVSGDYEQCF

v_gene: TRBV19
j_gene: TRBJ2-1
CDR3aa: CASSAGTYNEQFF

v_gene: TRBV29-1
j_gene: TRBJ2-2
CDR3aa: CSVEEGQTNTGELFF

v_gene: TRBV20-1
j_gene: TRBJ2-7
CDR3aa: CSAPLARGGYEQYF

v_gene: TRBV5-1
j_gene: TRBJ2-7
CDR3aa: CASSFAQGPYEQYF

v_gene: TRBV29-1
j_gene: TRBJ2-7
CDR3aa: CSVGDGYEQYF

v_gene: TRBV6-6
j_gene: TRBJ1-1
CDR3aa: CASMAQWGSLDTEAFF

v_gene: TRBV7-8
j_gene: TRBJ2-5
CDR3aa: CASSLFRTGETQYF

v_gene: TRBV7-8
j_gene: TRBJ2-1
CDR3aa: CASTSSGRPYNEQFF

v_gene: TRBV29-1
j_gene: TRBJ1-2
CDR3aa: CSVLQGWGDYGYTF

v_gene: TRBV5-1
j_gene: TRBJ2-7
CDR3aa: CASSLTTSGINSYEQYF